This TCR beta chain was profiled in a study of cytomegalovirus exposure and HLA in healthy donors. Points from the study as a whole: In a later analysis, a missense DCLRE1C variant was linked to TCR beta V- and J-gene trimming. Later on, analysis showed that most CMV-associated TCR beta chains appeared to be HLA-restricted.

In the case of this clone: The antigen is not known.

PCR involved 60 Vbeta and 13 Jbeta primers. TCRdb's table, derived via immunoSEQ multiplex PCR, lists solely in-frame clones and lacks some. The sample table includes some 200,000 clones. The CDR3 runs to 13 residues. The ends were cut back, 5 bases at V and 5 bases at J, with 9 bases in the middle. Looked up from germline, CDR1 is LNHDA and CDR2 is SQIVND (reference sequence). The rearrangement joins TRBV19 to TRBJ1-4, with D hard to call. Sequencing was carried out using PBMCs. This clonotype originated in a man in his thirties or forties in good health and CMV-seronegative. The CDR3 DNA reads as TGTGCCAGTAGTGCTCAGAGGAATGAAAAACTGTTTTTT. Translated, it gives CASSAQRNEKLFF.